These 7 T cell receptor beta chains were sequenced from one sample in a study of tumor-infiltrating lymphocytes in primary liver carcinoma. Starting material of approximately 500 ng total RNA yielded TCR beta cDNA via a constant-region primer. ARM-PCR, slightly modified, supplied the TCR beta libraries through three nested multiplex PCR rounds. The first two PCR rounds used TRBV1-TRBV30 primers with a Cbeta primer, roughly 10 cycles each. Each CDR3 protein gets one entry after TCRdb re-called the multiplex PCR reads with MiXCR. This table holds about 320,000 distinct CDR3 sequences, 60% to 80% found once. The source of the blood RNA was unsorted whole blood, and germline DNA was extracted as well. The sample was peripheral blood. These receptors came from a man between 40 and 49 years old with primary liver carcinoma and hepatitis B virus infection.

This clonotype was counted ten times or more. The chain carries TRBV6-1 and TRBJ2-7; 7 bases fit TRBD2. The CDR3 has 13 residues. Germline-derived CDR1 and CDR2 are MNHNS and SASEGT. J lost 2 bases, V lost 10 bases, and 8 bases had no gene match. The CDR3 here is CATGTTLTYEQYF. The CDR3 nucleotides are TGTGCCACCGGGACTACCCTCACCTACGAGCAGTACTTC.

The genes are TRBV28 and TRBJ2-1; 8 bases line up with TRBD2. CDR1 is MDHEN and CDR2 is SYDVKM in the germline V gene. The V segment lost 6 bases and the J segment 8 bases; nucleotides outside the gene matches: 15. The CDR3 runs to 16 residues. CDR3 sequence (DNA): TGTGCCAGCAGGAGAGCGGGGGAGAGGGTTAGGTATGAGCAGTTCTTC. As protein: CASRRAGERVRYEQFF.

In this sample, this clonotype turned up many times. V and J are TRBV6-2 or TRBV6-3 and TRBJ2-6; the D is unclear. Germline V lookup: CDR1 MNHEY, CDR2 SVGEGT. Trimming shortened V by 4 bases and J by 0 bases, and 13 bases separated the two germline ends. CDR3 length: 17 residues. The CDR3 here is CASSSLPPTSGANVLTF. The CDR3 DNA reads as TGTGCCAGCAGTTCCCTTCCACCGACCTCTGGGGCCAACGTCCTGACTTTC.

CDR3 in DNA: TGTGCCAGCAGCTTAACCCCTGATGCTAGCGCTGATACGCAGTATTTT. Translating gives CASSLTPDASADTQYF. V and J are TRBV7-3 and TRBJ2-3; D is perhaps TRBD2 (6 bases). Germline V gene data show CDR1 as SGHTA and CDR2 as FQGTGA. The CDR3 has 16 residues. V was clipped by 0 bases and J by 6 bases, with 16 bases between them. The variable domain in full, with the rest retrieved from reference TRBV7-3 and TRBJ2-3, is GAGVSQTPSNKVTEKGKYVELRCDPISGHTALYWYRQSLGQGPEFLIYFQGTGAADDSGLPNDRFFAVRPEGSVSTLKIQRTERGDSAVYLCASSLTPDASADTQYFGPGTRLTVL.

The J gene is TRBJ2-1, the V gene TRBV12-3 or TRBV12-4; TRBD1 matches at 11 bases. The V gene end was trimmed by 5 bases and the J gene end by 10 bases; junction bases not matched to a gene: 13. This CDR3 is 16 amino acids long. The CDR3 protein is CASSRQVGQGGNEQFF. The DNA for the CDR3 is TGTGCCAGCAGTCGCCAGGTGGGACAGGGGGGCAACGAGCAGTTCTTC.

With respect to this clonotype: A read error may account for a junction end that differs from germline. V gene TRBV6-5 combines with J gene TRBJ1-2; weak D call: TRBD1 (6 bases). This CDR3 has 12 amino acids. In germline, CDR1 is MNHEY, CDR2 SVGAGI. The CDR3 reads CASNDRNYGHTF. DNA of the CDR3: TGTGCCAGCAACGACAGGAACTATGGCCACACCTTC.

This clonotype was counted a single time. The junction departs from germline at one end; a sequencing error may be responsible. The J gene is TRBJ2-3, the V gene TRBV11-2; D is possibly TRBD2 (6 bases). Germline V gene data show CDR1 as SGHAT and CDR2 as FQNNGV. This CDR3 region has 17 residues. CDR3 coding DNA: TGTGTCAGCAGCAGAGTTGGGTCGGGAGCAGGCACAGATATGCAGTATTTT. Its translation: CVSSRVGSGAGTDMQYF.